The clone carrying this T cell receptor beta chain appeared a few times. Its specificity is not known. This sample was included in a study of T-cell memory formation after mild COVID-19. Study details: TCR clusters showed largely donor specificity.

5'RACE, which relied on constant-segment primers, yielded TCR alpha and TCR beta cDNA libraries carrying sample barcodes and UMIs. Each CDR3 protein is one row after TCRdb ran MiXCR on the 5' RACE reads. The sample shows 120,000 to 150,000 distinct CDR3 sequences, 14% of them seen only once. Germline V gives CDR1 MGHRA, CDR2 YSYEKL. CDR3 length: 17 residues. V lost 1 base, J lost 3 bases, and 8 bases stayed unmatched. The study, taken as a whole, reports: Prior to infection, memory already included some responding clones, suggesting cross-reactive memory joined.

The TCR comes from an adult woman who had mild COVID-19 (a few samples of this study predate the infection). Cell type and time point are not known. Material: PBMCs or a T cell subset sorted from them (not recorded which). J is TRBJ2-3 and V is TRBV4-1; 9 bases fit TRBD2. CDR3 region: CASSQGAGGPLTDTQYF. CDR3 DNA: TGCGCCAGCAGCCAAGGGGCGGGGGGGCCTTTGACAGATACGCAGTATTTT.